This T cell receptor beta chain was captured by sequencing in a study of shared clonotypes between healthy human individuals. The naive CD8 fraction comprised CD45RO-negative cells positively selected for CCR7 and excluded terminally differentiated effector memory CD45RA+ cells. CDR1 SGHDT and CDR2 YYEEEE come from the germline V gene. After removal of 0 bases from V and 6 bases from J, the junction contained 4 bases not matched to a gene. The CDR3 loop spans 15 amino acids. Study-level points and caveats: Memory subsets generally showed smaller estimated richness than naive subsets did. Non-shared clonotypes were found to have lower generation probabilities than the clonotypes that were shared by all four of the sorted-subset donors.

Assay: immunoSEQ multiplex PCR; the TCRdb copy retains only in-frame clones and omits some. The sample lists roughly 2.1 million clones, 85% to 95% occurring once. A remark on this clone: Its antigen is undetermined.

The chain links TRBV5-6 to TRBJ2-1; 9 positions agree with TRBD1. This TCR was sampled from a man between 18 and 29 years old in good health. Some clones in this sample may be carry-over from other donors' samples. The specimen was naive CD8+ T cells from PBMCs. The DNA of the CDR3 is TGTGCCAGCAGCTTGGACAGGGGGCCGGCCAATGAGCAGTTCTTC. It specifies CASSLDRGPANEQFF.